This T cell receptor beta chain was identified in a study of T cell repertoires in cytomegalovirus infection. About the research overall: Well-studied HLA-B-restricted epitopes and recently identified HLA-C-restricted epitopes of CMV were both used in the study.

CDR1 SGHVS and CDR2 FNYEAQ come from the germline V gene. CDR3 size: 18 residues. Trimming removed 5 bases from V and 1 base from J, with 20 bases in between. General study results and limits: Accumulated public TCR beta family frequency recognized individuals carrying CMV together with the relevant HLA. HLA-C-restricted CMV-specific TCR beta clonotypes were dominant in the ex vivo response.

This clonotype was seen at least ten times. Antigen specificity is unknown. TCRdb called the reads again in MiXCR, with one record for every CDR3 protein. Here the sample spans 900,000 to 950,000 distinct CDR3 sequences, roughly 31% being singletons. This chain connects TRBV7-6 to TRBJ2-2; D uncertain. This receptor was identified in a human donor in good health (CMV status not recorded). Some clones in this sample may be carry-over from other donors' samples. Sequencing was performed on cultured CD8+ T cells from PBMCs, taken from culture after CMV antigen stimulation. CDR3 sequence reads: CASSRYSRGLVNTGELFF. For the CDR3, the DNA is TGTGCCAGCAGCCGATACTCACGAGGTCTCGTGAACACCGGGGAGCTGTTTTTT.